Below are 3 T cell receptor beta chains sequenced from a single sample in a study of cytomegalovirus exposure and HLA in healthy donors. PCR used 60 Vbeta primers and 13 Jbeta primers. TCRdb keeps only in-frame clones here, not all; method: immunoSEQ multiplex PCR. The sample has under 200,000 clones, approximately 81% seen once. Specimen: PBMCs. The receptors originated from a man between 18 and 29 years old in good health and CMV-seronegative.

This clone was counted a single time. The gene calls are TRBV7-2 and TRBJ1-2, with 7 bases matching TRBD1. After removal of 6 bases from V and 2 bases from J, the junction contained 6 bases not matched to a gene. The V gene's germline CDR1 is SGHTA and CDR2 FQGNSA. This CDR3 is 14 amino acids long. CDR3 DNA: TGTGCCAGCAGGCACGACAGGGTCAACTATGGCTACACCTTC. Translated, it gives CASRHDRVNYGYTF.

V is TRBV6-5 and J is TRBJ2-5, with a weak D call TRBD1 (5 bases). V was trimmed by 6 bases and J by 4 bases, leaving 18 bases between them. Germline V gene sequence: CDR1 MNHEY, CDR2 SVGAGI. This CDR3 spans 15 amino acids. CDR3 DNA: TGTGCCAGCAGGCCAGGGAAAGGTCTAGGAGAGACCCAGTACTTC. Translation: CASRPGKGLGETQYF.

This clone appeared a few times. The J gene is TRBJ2-1, the V gene TRBV18; 7 bases are a match to TRBD2. The CDR3 sequence is 16 residues long. The germline CDR1 and CDR2 sequences are KGHSH and LQKENI. V was clipped by 1 base and J by 6 bases; unmatched bases: 9. The CDR3 loop is CASSPRDGRPLNEQFF. The CDR3 nucleotides read TGTGCCAGCTCACCACGCGACGGGAGGCCCCTCAATGAGCAGTTCTTC. The variable domain in full, with the rest retrieved from reference TRBV18 and TRBJ2-1, is NAGVMQNPRHLVRRRGQEARLRCSPMKGHSHVYWYRQLPEEGLKFMVYLQKENIIDESGMPKERFSAEFPKEGPSILRIQQVVRGDSAAYFCASSPRDGRPLNEQFFGPGTRLTVL.